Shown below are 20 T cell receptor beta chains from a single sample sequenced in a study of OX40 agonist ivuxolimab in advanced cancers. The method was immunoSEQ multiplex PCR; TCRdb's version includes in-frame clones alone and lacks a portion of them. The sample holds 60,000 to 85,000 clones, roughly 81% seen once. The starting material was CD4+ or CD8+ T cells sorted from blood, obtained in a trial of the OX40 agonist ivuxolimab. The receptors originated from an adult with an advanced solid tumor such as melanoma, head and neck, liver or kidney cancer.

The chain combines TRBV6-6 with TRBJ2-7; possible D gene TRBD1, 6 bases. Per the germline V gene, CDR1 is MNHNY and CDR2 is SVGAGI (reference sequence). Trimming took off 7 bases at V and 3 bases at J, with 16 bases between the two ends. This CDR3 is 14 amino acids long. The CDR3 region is CASTVGAGVYEQYF. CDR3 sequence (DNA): TGTGCCAGCACCGTAGGGGCAGGGGTCTACGAGCAGTACTTC.

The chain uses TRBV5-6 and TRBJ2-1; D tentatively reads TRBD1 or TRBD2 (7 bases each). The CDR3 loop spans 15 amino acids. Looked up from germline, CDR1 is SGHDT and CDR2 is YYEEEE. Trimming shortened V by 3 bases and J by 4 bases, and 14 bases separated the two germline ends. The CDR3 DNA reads TGTGCCAGCAGCTCCCAAGCGGGACAGTACAATGAGCAGTTCTTC. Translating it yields CASSSQAGQYNEQFF.

This CDR3 is CASSLGGEQFF. CDR3 sequence (DNA): TGTGCCAGCAGCTTAGGAGGGGAGCAGTTCTTC. The chain couples TRBV11-2 to TRBJ2-1; tentatively, D is TRBD2 (5 bases). The length of the CDR3 is 11 residues. The V and J ends lost 1 base and 10 bases respectively, with 5 bases between them. The germline gives CDR1 SGHAT, CDR2 FQNNGV.

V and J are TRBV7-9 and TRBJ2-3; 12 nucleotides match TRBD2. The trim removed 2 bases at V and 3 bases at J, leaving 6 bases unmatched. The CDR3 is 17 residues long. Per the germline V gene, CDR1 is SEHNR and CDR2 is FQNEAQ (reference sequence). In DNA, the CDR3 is TGTGCCAGCAGCTTAAAGGCTAGCGGGAGGGTAACAGATACGCAGTATTTT. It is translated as CASSLKASGRVTDTQYF.

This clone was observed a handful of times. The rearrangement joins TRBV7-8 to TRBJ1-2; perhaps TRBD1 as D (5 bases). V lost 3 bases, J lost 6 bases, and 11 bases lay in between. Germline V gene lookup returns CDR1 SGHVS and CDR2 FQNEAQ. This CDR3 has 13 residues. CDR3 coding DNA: TGTGCCAGCAGCTTGGGGCGGGACGATGGCTACACCTTC. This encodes CASSLGRDDGYTF.

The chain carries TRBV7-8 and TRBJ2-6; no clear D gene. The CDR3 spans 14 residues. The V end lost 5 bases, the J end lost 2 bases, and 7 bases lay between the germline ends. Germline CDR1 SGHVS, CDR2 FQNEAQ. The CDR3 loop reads CASSTRTGANVLTF. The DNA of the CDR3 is TGTGCCAGCAGCACCAGGACTGGGGCCAACGTCCTGACTTTC.

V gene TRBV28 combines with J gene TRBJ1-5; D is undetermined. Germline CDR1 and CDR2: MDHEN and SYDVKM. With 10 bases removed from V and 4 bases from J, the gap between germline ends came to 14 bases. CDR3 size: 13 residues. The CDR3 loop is CATYGQANQPQHF. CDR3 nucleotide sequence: TGTGCCACCTATGGCCAGGCGAATCAGCCCCAGCATTTT. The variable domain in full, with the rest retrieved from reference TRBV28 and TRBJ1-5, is DVKVTQSSRYLVKRTGEKVFLECVQDMDHENMFWYRQDPGLGLRLIYFSYDVKMKEKGDIPEGYSVSREKKERFSLILESASTNQTSMYLCATYGQANQPQHFGDGTRLSIL.

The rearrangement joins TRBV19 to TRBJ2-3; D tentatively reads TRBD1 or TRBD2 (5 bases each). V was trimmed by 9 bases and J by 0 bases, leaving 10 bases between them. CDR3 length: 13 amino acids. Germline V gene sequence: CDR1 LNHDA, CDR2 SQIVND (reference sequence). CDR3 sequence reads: CASGTPSTDTQYF. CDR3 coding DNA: TGTGCCAGCGGGACCCCTAGCACAGATACGCAGTATTTT.

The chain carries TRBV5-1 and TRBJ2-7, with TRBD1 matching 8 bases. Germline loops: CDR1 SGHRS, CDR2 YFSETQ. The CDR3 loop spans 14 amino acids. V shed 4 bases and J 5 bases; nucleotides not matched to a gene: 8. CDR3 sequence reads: CASSPQGATNEQYF. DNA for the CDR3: TGCGCCAGCAGCCCGCAGGGGGCAACGAACGAGCAGTACTTC.

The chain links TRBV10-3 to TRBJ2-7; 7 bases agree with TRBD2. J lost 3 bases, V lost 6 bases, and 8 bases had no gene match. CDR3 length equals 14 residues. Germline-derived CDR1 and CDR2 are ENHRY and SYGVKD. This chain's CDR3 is CAISSGEGFYEQYF. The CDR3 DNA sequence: TGTGCCATCAGCTCGGGGGAGGGGTTCTACGAGCAGTACTTC.

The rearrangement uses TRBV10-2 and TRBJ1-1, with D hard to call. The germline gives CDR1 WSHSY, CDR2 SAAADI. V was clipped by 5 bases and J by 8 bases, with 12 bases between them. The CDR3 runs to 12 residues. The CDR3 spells CASSHGRTEAFF. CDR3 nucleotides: TGCGCCAGCAGTCACGGACGGACGGAAGCTTTCTTT.

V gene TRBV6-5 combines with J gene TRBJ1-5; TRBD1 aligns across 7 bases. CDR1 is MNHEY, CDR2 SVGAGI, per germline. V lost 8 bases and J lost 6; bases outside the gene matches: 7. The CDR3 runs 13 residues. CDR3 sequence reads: CASGLGGGQPQHF. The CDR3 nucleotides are TGTGCCAGCGGTTTAGGGGGCGGTCAGCCCCAGCATTTT.

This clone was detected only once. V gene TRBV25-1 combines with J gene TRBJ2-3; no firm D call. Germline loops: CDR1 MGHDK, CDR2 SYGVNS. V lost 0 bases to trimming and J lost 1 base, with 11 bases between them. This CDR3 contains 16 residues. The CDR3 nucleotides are TGTGCCAGCAGTGAATATCGGAACAGAGGCACAGATACGCAGTATTTT. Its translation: CASSEYRNRGTDTQYF.

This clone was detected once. CDR3 sequence: CASSREAGGEQFF. In DNA, the CDR3 is TGTGCCAGCTCAAGAGAGGCAGGGGGTGAGCAGTTCTTC. The rearrangement uses TRBV18 and TRBJ2-1, with 7 bases aligning to TRBD1. The CDR3 extends over 13 amino acids. From germline, CDR1 is KGHSH and CDR2 LQKENI. V lost 5 bases, J lost 9 bases, and 7 bases stayed unmatched.

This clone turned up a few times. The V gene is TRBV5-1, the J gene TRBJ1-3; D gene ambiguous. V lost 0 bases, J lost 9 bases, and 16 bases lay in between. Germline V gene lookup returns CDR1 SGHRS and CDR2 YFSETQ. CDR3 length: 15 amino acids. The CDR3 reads CASSLEGPKSRTIYF. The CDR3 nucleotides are TGCGCCAGCAGCTTGGAAGGCCCGAAGAGTCGCACCATATATTTT.

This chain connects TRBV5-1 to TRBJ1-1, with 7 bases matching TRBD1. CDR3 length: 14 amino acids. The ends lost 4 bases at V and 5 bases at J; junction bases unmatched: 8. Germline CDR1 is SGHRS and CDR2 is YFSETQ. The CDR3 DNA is TGCGCCAGCAGCCCTGGGACAGTCCCGACTGAAGCTTTCTTT. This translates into CASSPGTVPTEAFF.

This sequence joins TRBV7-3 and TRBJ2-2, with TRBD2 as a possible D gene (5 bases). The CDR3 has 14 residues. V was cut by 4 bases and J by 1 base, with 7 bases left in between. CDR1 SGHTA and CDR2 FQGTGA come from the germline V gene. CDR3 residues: CASSSSGNTGELFF. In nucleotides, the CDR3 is TGTGCCAGCAGCTCAAGCGGGAACACCGGGGAGCTGTTTTTT.

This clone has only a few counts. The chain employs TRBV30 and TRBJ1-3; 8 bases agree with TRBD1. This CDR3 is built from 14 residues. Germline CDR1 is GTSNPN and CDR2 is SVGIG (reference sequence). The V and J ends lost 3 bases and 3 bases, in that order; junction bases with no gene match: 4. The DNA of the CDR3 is TGTGCCTGGAGACAGGGGGTTGATGGAAACACCATATATTTT. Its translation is CAWRQGVDGNTIYF.

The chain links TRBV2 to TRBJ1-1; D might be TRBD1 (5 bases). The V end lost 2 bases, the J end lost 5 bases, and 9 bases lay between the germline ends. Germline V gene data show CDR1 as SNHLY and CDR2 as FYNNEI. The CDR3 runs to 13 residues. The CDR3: CASSERDGTEAFF. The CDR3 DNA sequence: TGTGCCAGCAGTGAACGGGACGGGACTGAAGCTTTCTTT.

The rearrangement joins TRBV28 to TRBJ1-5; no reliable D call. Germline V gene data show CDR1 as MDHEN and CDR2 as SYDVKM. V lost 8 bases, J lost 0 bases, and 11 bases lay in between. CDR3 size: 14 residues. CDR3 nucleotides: TGTGCCAGCGGACTCCGGAATAGCAATCAGCCCCAGCATTTT. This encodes CASGLRNSNQPQHF.